This T cell receptor (beta chain) was recovered during a study of cytomegalovirus exposure and HLA in healthy donors. PCR employed 60 Vbeta and 13 Jbeta primers. Using immunoSEQ multiplex PCR, the repertoire was profiled, and TCRdb retains in-frame clones only, with some absent. The repertoire holds more than 100,000 clones, with approximately 80% as singletons. The TCR was taken from a middle-aged man in good health and CMV-seronegative. The specimen sequenced was PBMCs.

This chain's CDR3 is CASRAGTANSGANVLTF. CDR3 bases: TGTGCCAGCAGGGCCGGGACAGCCAACTCTGGGGCCAACGTCCTGACTTTC. The V call is TRBV28, the J call TRBJ2-6; 7 bases line up with TRBD1. Germline V gene data show CDR1 as MDHEN and CDR2 as SYDVKM. The V segment lost 6 bases and the J segment 0 bases; nucleotides outside the gene matches: 8. The CDR3 covers 17 residues.